A single sample is the source of the 21 T cell receptor beta chains below, sequenced in a study of blood T cells in healthy people across ages. It was with a sample-barcoded 5' primer and a J-beta primer mix that a second PCR of roughly 7 to 12 cycles was run. Using its own MiXCR run on the 5' RACE reads, TCRdb lists one record per CDR3 protein. This sample yields around 800,000 distinct CDR3 sequences, of which about 45% are seen a single time; 15% to 20% belongs to the top ten. What was sequenced was blood. These receptors were collected from an elderly man in good health.

This clonotype turned up a few times. This sequence joins TRBV6-2 or TRBV6-3 and TRBJ2-1; no firm D call. The V gene lost 6 bases and the J gene lost 3 bases, with 9 bases spanning the gap. Germline V gene sequence: CDR1 MNHEY, CDR2 SVGEGT. CDR3 length: 13 amino acids. The CDR3 reads CASSDASYNEQFF. CDR3 nucleotide sequence: TGTGCCAGCAGCGACGCTAGCTACAATGAGCAGTTCTTC.

V is TRBV7-2 and J is TRBJ2-1; D remains unclear. V lost 6 bases and J lost 15, with 18 bases in between. The germline V gene has CDR1 SGHTA and CDR2 FQGNSA. The CDR3 spans 12 residues. The chain's CDR3 is CASSLIGLTGFF. The CDR3 nucleotides are TGTGCCAGCAGTCTGATAGGGCTTACGGGGTTCTTC.

The V call is TRBV28, the J call TRBJ2-5, with D perhaps matching TRBD1 (6 bases). Trimming removed 6 bases from V and 7 bases from J, with 12 bases in between. The CDR3 is 12 amino acids. Germline loops: CDR1 MDHEN, CDR2 SYDVKM. The CDR3 protein is CASSLQGWTQYF. The CDR3 DNA is TGTGCCAGCAGCCTACAGGGATGGACCCAGTACTTC.

The chain employs TRBV28 and TRBJ2-5; 8 nucleotides line up with TRBD2. Trimming took 6 bases from V and 2 from J; bases not matched to a gene: 11. Germline values: CDR1 MDHEN, CDR2 SYDVKM. This CDR3 region has 16 residues. The CDR3 loop is CASSRPELAAQETQYF. The CDR3, as DNA: TGTGCCAGCAGCCGCCCGGAACTAGCGGCTCAAGAGACCCAGTACTTC.

This chain connects TRBV12-3 or TRBV12-4 to TRBJ2-3; D is undetermined. The CDR3 loop spans 12 amino acids. Trimming shortened V by 2 bases and J by 6 bases, and 6 bases separated the two germline ends. CDR3 bases: TGTGCCAGCAGTTTATGGTTTGATACGCAGTATTTT. Its protein product is CASSLWFDTQYF.

This chain uses TRBV7-2 with TRBJ1-1, with no clear D. Germline V gene data show CDR1 as SGHTA and CDR2 as FQGNSA. Between the trimmed V and J ends, which lost 4 bases and 5 bases, there was a span of 14 bases. The length of the CDR3 is 14 residues. CDR3 in DNA: TGTGCCAGCAGCTCCCCACGGGGTGGGACTGAAGCTTTCTTT. Amino acids: CASSSPRGGTEAFF. Using reference TRBV7-2 and TRBJ1-1 for the parts outside the CDR3, the full variable domain is GAGVSQSPSNKVTEKGKDVELRCDPISGHTALYWYRQSLGQGLEFLIYFQGNSAPDKSGLPSDRFSAERTGGSVSTLTIQRTQQEDSAVYLCASSSPRGGTEAFFGQGTRLTVV.

CDR3 region: CASGETAHDYGYTF. CDR3 bases: TGTGCCAGCGGAGAGACAGCCCATGACTATGGCTACACCTTC. This chain uses TRBV6-1 with TRBJ1-2, with D perhaps matching TRBD1 (5 bases). The CDR3 extends over 14 amino acids. With 8 bases removed from V and 3 bases from J, the gap between germline ends came to 16 bases. The germline V gene encodes CDR1 MNHNS and CDR2 SASEGT.

The genes are TRBV29-1 and TRBJ2-5, with 7 bases identical to TRBD1. V dropped 1 base and J dropped 5; count of bases not matched to a gene: 7. The germline CDR1 and CDR2 sequences are SQVTM and ANQGSEA. This CDR3 has 14 residues. Here the CDR3 reads CSVEGVQGEETQYF. The CDR3 region has the DNA TGCAGCGTTGAAGGGGTGCAGGGGGAGGAGACCCAGTACTTC.

The CDR3 region has the DNA TGCAGTGCTGGCCCCTTAGCGGGAGCGAGAGATACGCAGTATTTT. Residues: CSAGPLAGARDTQYF. The V call is TRBV20-1, the J call TRBJ2-3, with 9 bases fitting TRBD2. J gave up 5 bases and V 5 bases, and 11 bases lay outside the gene matches. CDR1 is DFQATT, CDR2 SNEGSKA, per germline (reference sequence). CDR3 length equals 15 residues.

In this sample, this clonotype turned up many times. This rearrangement joins TRBV7-2 to TRBJ2-1; 8 bases line up with TRBD2. Germline values: CDR1 SGHTA, CDR2 FQGNSA. V lost 1 base and J lost 3; bases outside the gene matches: 8. The length of the CDR3 is 17 residues. Here the CDR3 DNA reads TGTGCCAGCAGCTTAGTAGGGCGGGAGGACATCTACAATGAGCAGTTCTTC. This codes for CASSLVGREDIYNEQFF.

This clonotype appeared a few times. V usage is TRBV7-2 and J usage is TRBJ2-1; D remains ambiguous. The CDR3 totals 13 residues. The V end was cut by 6 bases, the J end by 5 bases, with 11 bases between. Germline-derived CDR1 and CDR2 are SGHTA and FQGNSA. CDR3: CASRNFVNNEQFF. In nucleotides, the CDR3 is TGTGCCAGCAGGAACTTCGTAAACAATGAGCAGTTCTTC.

The V and J genes are TRBV7-2 and TRBJ2-1, with 11 nucleotides matching TRBD2. Looked up from germline, CDR1 is SGHTA and CDR2 is FQGNSA. The CDR3 contains 17 residues. J gave up 6 bases and V 4 bases, and 11 bases lay outside the gene matches. CDR3 region: CASSSPLAGVKANEQFF. The CDR3 DNA reads TGTGCCAGCAGCTCCCCACTAGCGGGGGTTAAAGCCAATGAGCAGTTCTTC.

This clonotype came up once. The CDR3 DNA follows: TGTGCCAGCAGTTTCGGGACAGGAGAGACCCAGTTCTTC. Protein product: CASSFGTGETQFF. The chain couples TRBV12-3 or TRBV12-4 to TRBJ2-1; 8 positions match TRBD1. The J segment lost 13 bases and the V segment lost 3 bases, leaving 8 bases of the junction unmatched. This CDR3 has 13 amino acids.

This clonotype was recorded many times. J is TRBJ1-5 and V is TRBV9; D gene ambiguous. Trimming took 2 bases from V and 3 from J, leaving 6 bases between them. Germline V gene lookup returns CDR1 SGDLS and CDR2 YYNGEE. The CDR3 has 13 amino acids. The CDR3 coding sequence is TGTGCCAGCAGCGTCCAGCCCAATCAGCCCCAGCATTTT. It specifies CASSVQPNQPQHF.

The rearrangement uses TRBV5-1 and TRBJ2-7; D not certain. CDR1 SGHRS and CDR2 YFSETQ come from the germline V gene. The CDR3 is 13 residues long. Trimming left V 2 bases short and J 3 bases short, with 9 bases between. The CDR3 coding sequence is TGCGCCAGCAGCTTCCAGGAGAGCTACGAGCAGTACTTC. This translates into CASSFQESYEQYF. The full variable domain, rest sourced from reference TRBV5-1 and TRBJ2-7, is KAGVTQTPRYLIKTRGQQVTLSCSPISGHRSVSWYQQTPGQGLQFLFEYFSETQRNKGNFPGRFSGRQFSNSRSEMNVSTLELGDSALYLCASSFQESYEQYFGPGTRLTVT.

V usage is TRBV7-2 and J usage is TRBJ2-5; D is unclear. The germline gives CDR1 SGHTA, CDR2 FQGNSA. Trimming took 5 bases from V and 3 from J, leaving 16 bases between them. The CDR3 extends over 15 amino acids. The CDR3 loop is CASSPNLLAEETQYF. In DNA, the CDR3 is TGTGCCAGCAGCCCAAACCTTCTGGCGGAAGAGACCCAGTACTTC. The full variable domain, in which reference TRBV7-2 and TRBJ2-5 provide the parts outside the CDR3, is GAGVSQSPSNKVTEKGKDVELRCDPISGHTALYWYRQSLGQGLEFLIYFQGNSAPDKSGLPSDRFSAERTGGSVSTLTIQRTQQEDSAVYLCASSPNLLAEETQYFGPGTRLLVL.

In the case of this clonotype: A read error may produce the germline difference seen at one junction end. The genes are TRBV12-3 or TRBV12-4 and TRBJ2-1; D is uncertain. CDR3 length equals 12 residues. In nucleotides, the CDR3 is TGTGTCAGCAGTCCGCCTGGGGTTGAGCAGTTCTTC. The encoded protein is CVSSPPGVEQFF.

This chain connects TRBV7-2 to TRBJ1-5; 7 nucleotides agree with TRBD1. The V gene end was trimmed by 3 bases and the J gene end by 4 bases; junction bases not matched to a gene: 3. Per germline, CDR1 SGHTA and CDR2 FQGNSA. CDR3 size: 14 residues. The CDR3: CASSFGTANQPQHF. The DNA for the CDR3 is TGTGCCAGCAGCTTCGGGACAGCTAATCAGCCCCAGCATTTT.

This clonotype was observed many times. The CDR3 here is CASSHRGMGNQPQHF. The CDR3 DNA reads TGTGCCAGCAGCCACAGGGGTATGGGCAATCAGCCCCAGCATTTT. The chain has TRBV2 and TRBJ1-5, with TRBD1 identical over 7 bases. The length of the CDR3 is 15 residues. Per the germline V gene, CDR1 is SNHLY and CDR2 is FYNNEI. Trimming at V came to 6 bases and at J to 2 bases, leaving 7 bases not matched to a gene.

This chain connects TRBV9 to TRBJ1-6, with a weak D call TRBD1 (5 bases). Trimming removed 0 bases from V and 7 bases from J, with 11 bases in between. The CDR3 is 15 amino acids. Germline-derived CDR1 and CDR2 are SGDLS and YYNGEE. The CDR3: CASSVEGRPNSPLHF. CDR3 DNA: TGTGCCAGCAGCGTAGAGGGACGGCCGAATTCACCCCTCCACTTT.

This clonotype was detected a few times. This chain links TRBV29-1 with TRBJ2-7; 9 positions match TRBD1. Germline V lookup: CDR1 SQVTM, CDR2 ANQGSEA. V lost 4 bases to trimming and J lost 0 bases; unmatched junction nucleotides: 4. This CDR3 is 14 amino acids long. Here the CDR3 DNA reads TGCAGCGTTGCTGCGGACAGGGGCTCCTACGAGCAGTACTTC. It specifies CSVAADRGSYEQYF.